The 13 T cell receptor beta chains listed next were all sequenced from one sample in a study of T cell clonality in common variable immunodeficiency. No cognate antigen is known for these TCRs. Some clones are missing from TCRdb's copy, which holds only in-frame ones; the method was immunoSEQ multiplex PCR. The sample yields roughly 30,000 clones, without any singletons. Findings of the study overall: Common variable immunodeficiency TCR beta sequences reportedly had fewer deletions and N-nucleotide insertions.

The sequenced sample was peripheral blood mononuclear cells. These receptors were obtained from a human donor with common variable immunodeficiency.

Of note for this clone: The read finishes 3 residues shy of the CDR3 end, and the germline J gene is used to complete it. The chain joins TRBV7-9 to TRBJ1-2; D not certain. This CDR3 comprises 13 residues. The germline CDR1 and CDR2 sequences are SEHNR and FQNEAQ (reference sequence). This CDR3 is CASSPQAIEGYTF. The CDR3 DNA, read in part, is TGTGCCAGCAGCCCCCAGGCGATAGAGGGC.

This clone was detected only a few times. The DNA ends 3 residues before the CDR3 does, and the rest of the CDR3 is filled in from the germline J gene. The gene calls are TRBV7-2 and TRBJ1-1; D is unresolved. The CDR3 contains 13 residues. Germline V lookup: CDR1 SGHTA, CDR2 FQGNSA. CDR3 DNA, as far as it was read: TGTGCCAGCAGCTTAGACGGGGAAAGGGTA. Translating gives CASSLDGERV. The entire CDR3 sequence reads CASSLDGERVAFF.

Ten or more counts support this clone. The read terminates 3 residues ahead of where the CDR3 ends, so the germline J gene completes it. The V and J genes are TRBV7-3 and TRBJ1-1; tentative D call: TRBD1 (5 bases). Per the germline V gene, CDR1 is SGHTA and CDR2 is FQGTGA. The CDR3 totals 13 residues. V was clipped by 7 bases and J by 0 bases, with 9 bases between them. CDR3 DNA (partial): TGTGCCAGCAAGCAGGACATGAACACTGAA. It yields the protein CASKQDMNTE. The full CDR3 protein is CASKQDMNTEAFF.

This clone turned up a few times. The CDR3 end is not reached by the read, which stops 3 residues before it; the germline J gene fills it in. The chain recombines TRBV6-2 or TRBV6-3 with TRBJ2-1; D might be TRBD2 (7 bases). Germline CDR1 and CDR2: MNHEY and SVGEGT. The CDR3 sequence is 16 residues long. Trimming left V 2 bases short and J 7 bases short, with 18 bases between. The sequenced CDR3 bases are TGTGCCAGCAGTTACCTTCCCGGACTAGGACAGAATGAG. Translated, it gives CASSYLPGLGQNE. The CDR3, in full, reads CASSYLPGLGQNEQFF.

This clone has a count of ten or more. The read ends 3 residues shy of where the CDR3 ends; the end is completed using the germline J gene. This rearrangement joins TRBV18 to TRBJ1-4, with a weak D call TRBD1 (6 bases). The germline V and J ends were trimmed by 0 bases and 0 bases, with 17 bases remaining between them. The CDR3 runs 19 residues. The germline CDR1 and CDR2 sequences are KGHSH and LQKENI. The CDR3 sequence: CASSPPNQQGVATNEKLFF. The covered CDR3 bases are TGTGCCAGCTCACCACCCAACCAACAGGGAGTTGCAACTAATGAAAAA.

This clone was seen ten or more times. With the read ending 3 residues before the CDR3 end, the germline J gene is used to fill in that end. V gene TRBV2 combines with J gene TRBJ2-2; D unresolved. Trimming removed 4 bases from V and 2 bases from J, with 8 bases in between. Germline V gene lookup returns CDR1 SNHLY and CDR2 FYNNEI. The CDR3 consists of 14 residues. The CDR3 here is CASSVRINTGELFF. The sequenced CDR3 bases are TGTGCCAGCAGTGTCAGAATAAACACCGGGGAG.

On this clone itself: The missing CDR3 end, 3 residues past where the read stops, is filled in from the germline J gene. The V and J genes are TRBV18 and TRBJ2-5; TRBD1 aligns across 7 bases. V shed 6 bases and J 0 bases; nucleotides not matched to a gene: 1. CDR3 length equals 13 residues. The germline gives CDR1 KGHSH, CDR2 LQKENI. The CDR3 bases that were read are TGTGCCAGCTCGGGGACAGACCAAGAGACC. Its protein is CASSGTDQET. Given in full, the CDR3 is CASSGTDQETQYF.

On this clone: Coverage ceases 3 residues before the CDR3 finishes, and the germline J gene fills in the end. The chain combines TRBV2 with TRBJ2-1; TRBD1 matches 9 bases. The germline gives CDR1 SNHLY, CDR2 FYNNEI. V dropped 2 bases and J dropped 9; count of bases not matched to a gene: 8. The CDR3 runs to 15 residues. CDR3 residues: CASSERGGQGGEQFF. The DNA read from the CDR3 is TGTGCCAGCAGTGAAAGGGGGGGACAGGGCGGTGAG.

This clone was found a few times. Read sequence stops 3 residues before the CDR3 end, and the germline J gene provides the missing end. This chain connects TRBV7-2 to TRBJ1-2, with D tentatively TRBD1 (5 bases). Germline assignment: CDR1 SGHTA and CDR2 FQGNSA. The CDR3 contains 14 residues. CDR3 region: CASSFAGGVRGYTF. The part of the CDR3 DNA that was read is TGTGCCAGCAGCTTCGCCGGGGGGGTCCGGGGC.

A few counts support this clone. The read is 3 residues too short to cover the CDR3 end, so that end is filled in from the germline J gene. The chain employs TRBV5-1 and TRBJ2-2; D remains unclear. V was cut by 5 bases and J by 0 bases, with 8 bases left in between. Germline CDR1 and CDR2: SGHRS and YFSETQ. The CDR3 extends over 14 amino acids. The covered CDR3 bases are TGCGCCAGCAGTCCCGCGGCGAACACCGGGGAG. Its protein is CASSPAANTGE. The whole CDR3 protein reads CASSPAANTGELFF.

Concerning this clone: The CDR3 end lies 3 residues beyond the end of the read and is filled in from the germline J gene. The V gene is TRBV30, the J gene TRBJ2-1; D is perhaps TRBD2 (5 bases). Germline V gene lookup returns CDR1 GTSNPN and CDR2 SVGIG (reference sequence). There are 14 residues in the CDR3. Trimming cost V 0 bases and J 4 bases, with 10 bases left between them. CDR3 DNA (partial): TGTGCCTGGAGTGTTTTCCTAGCTTACAATGAG. This codes for CAWSVFLAYNE. The full CDR3 protein reads CAWSVFLAYNEQFF.

Points on this clone: Read sequence stops 3 residues before the CDR3 end, and the germline J gene provides the missing end. The chain has TRBV7-9 and TRBJ1-4, with D hard to call. Germline lookup yields CDR1 SEHNR and CDR2 FQNEAQ (reference sequence). The germline V and J ends were trimmed by 5 bases and 0 bases, with 7 bases remaining between them. There are 14 residues in the CDR3. CDR3 residues: CASSPDTTNEKLFF. The part of the CDR3 DNA that was read is TGTGCCAGCAGCCCCGACACAACTAATGAAAAA.

This clone occurred a few times. One junction end disagrees with the germline gene, perhaps due to a read error. Coverage ceases 3 residues before the CDR3 finishes, and the germline J gene fills in the end. The rearrangement joins TRBV7-7 to TRBJ2-5, with 9 bases aligning to TRBD1. The V gene's germline CDR1 is SSHAT and CDR2 FNYEAQ (reference sequence). The length of the CDR3 is 16 residues. The sequenced part of the CDR3 DNA is TGTGCTAGCAGCTTAGATCTACAGGGGGCGGGAGAGACC. It yields the protein CASSLDLQGAGET. The whole CDR3 reads CASSLDLQGAGETQYF.